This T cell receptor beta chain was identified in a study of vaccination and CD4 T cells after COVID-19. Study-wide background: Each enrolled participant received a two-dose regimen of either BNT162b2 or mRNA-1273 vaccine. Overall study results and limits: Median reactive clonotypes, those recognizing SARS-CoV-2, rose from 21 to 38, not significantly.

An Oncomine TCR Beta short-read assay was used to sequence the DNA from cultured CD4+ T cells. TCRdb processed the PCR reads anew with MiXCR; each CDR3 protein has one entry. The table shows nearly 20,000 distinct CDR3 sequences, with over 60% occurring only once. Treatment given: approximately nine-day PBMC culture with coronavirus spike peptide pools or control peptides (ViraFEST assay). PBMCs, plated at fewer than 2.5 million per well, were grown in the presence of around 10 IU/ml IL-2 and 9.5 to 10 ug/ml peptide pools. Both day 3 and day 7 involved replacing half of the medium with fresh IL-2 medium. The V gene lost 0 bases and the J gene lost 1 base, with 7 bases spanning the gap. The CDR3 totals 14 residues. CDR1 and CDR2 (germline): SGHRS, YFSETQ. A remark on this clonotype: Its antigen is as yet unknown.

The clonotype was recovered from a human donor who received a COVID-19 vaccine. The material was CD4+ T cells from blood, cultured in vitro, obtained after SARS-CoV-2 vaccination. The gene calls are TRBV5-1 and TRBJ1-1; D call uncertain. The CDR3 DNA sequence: TGCGCCAGCAGCTTGGGGCAGGAGAACACTGAAGCTTTCTTT. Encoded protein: CASSLGQENTEAFF.